This T cell receptor beta chain derives from a study of blood T cell repertoires in COVID-19. Study-level information: The cDNA or gDNA used as material had been derived from T cells, B-cell-depleted T cells, or PBMCs.

Germline CDR1 MNHEY, CDR2 SVGAGI. The CDR3 has 14 residues. The V gene end was trimmed by 0 bases and the J gene end by 5 bases; junction bases not matched to a gene: 2. TCRdb's copy holds only in-frame clones and misses some; the assay was immunoSEQ multiplex PCR. Of 230,000 or so clones listed, about nine tenths were seen once; the top ten hold about 4%. The origin of this receptor is a woman aged 40 to 49 with acute COVID-19. Sequenced sample: PBMCs or T cells enriched from blood (not recorded which). The chain carries TRBV6-5 and TRBJ2-3, with 7 bases that match TRBD2. CDR3 residues: CASSYSGGVDTQYF. CDR3 sequence (DNA): TGTGCCAGCAGTTACTCGGGGGGGGTAGATACGCAGTATTTT.